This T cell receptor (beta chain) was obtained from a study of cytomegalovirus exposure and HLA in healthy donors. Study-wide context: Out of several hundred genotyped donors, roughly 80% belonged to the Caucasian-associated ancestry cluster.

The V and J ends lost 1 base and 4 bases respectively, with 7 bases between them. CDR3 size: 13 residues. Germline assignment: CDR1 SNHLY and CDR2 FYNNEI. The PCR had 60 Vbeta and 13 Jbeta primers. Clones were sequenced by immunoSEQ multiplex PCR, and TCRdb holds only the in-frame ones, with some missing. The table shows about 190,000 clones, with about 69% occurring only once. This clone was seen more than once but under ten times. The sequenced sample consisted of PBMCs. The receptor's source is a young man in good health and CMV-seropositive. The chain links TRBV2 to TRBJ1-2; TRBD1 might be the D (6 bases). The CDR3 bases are TGTGCCAGCAGTGAAGGGACAGTCTATGGCTACACCTTC. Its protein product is CASSEGTVYGYTF.